Each of the 6 T cell receptor beta chains below was sequenced from the same sample in a study of blood T cell repertoires in COVID-19. The protocol was immunoSEQ multiplex PCR, while the TCRdb copy is restricted to in-frame clones and leaves out a portion. The sample has fewer than 300,000 clones, 88% seen once. Sequencing used peripheral blood. The receptors come from a woman in her 30s with acute or convalescent COVID-19.

The J gene is TRBJ1-2, the V gene TRBV9, with D tentatively TRBD1 (6 bases). Trimming stripped 3 bases from V and 14 bases from J, with 14 bases between. The CDR3 consists of 11 residues. Germline loops: CDR1 SGDLS, CDR2 YYNGEE. The CDR3 reads CASSGTGLGTF. The CDR3 nucleotides are TGTGCCAGCAGCGGAACAGGGCTTGGTACCTTC.

This clone was counted only a few times. The J gene is TRBJ1-4, the V gene TRBV2; D unresolved. Germline V gives CDR1 SNHLY, CDR2 FYNNEI. The CDR3 covers 16 residues. The ends were cut back, 2 bases at V and 6 bases at J, with 16 bases in the middle. The CDR3 region has the DNA TGTGCCAGCAGTGAAAAACCGCTTAGCCCATATGAAAAACTGTTTTTT. Its translation: CASSEKPLSPYEKLFF.

This chain uses TRBV3-1 (or the pseudogene TRBV3-2) with TRBJ1-2, with a weak D call TRBD1 (6 bases). The germline V gene has CDR1 LGHDT and CDR2 YNNKEL (reference sequence). V dropped 5 bases and J dropped 4 bases, with 11 bases sitting between them. CDR3 length equals 13 residues. The CDR3 protein is CASSSTGTYGYTF. The CDR3 region has the DNA TGTGCCAGCAGCTCAACAGGGACCTATGGCTACACCTTC.

The chain joins TRBV24-1 to TRBJ2-3; the match to TRBD1 covers 9 bases. Germline CDR1 and CDR2: KGHDR and SFDVKD. CDR3 length: 16 amino acids. The V gene end was trimmed by 3 bases and the J gene end by 2 bases; junction bases not matched to a gene: 5. For the CDR3, the DNA is TGTGCCACCAGTGATACCGGGACAGGGAACACAGATACGCAGTATTTT. It codes for CATSDTGTGNTDTQYF.

This chain's CDR3 is CASSPHSGTGVTEAFF. DNA for the CDR3: TGTGCCAGCAGTCCTCATTCCGGGACAGGGGTGACTGAAGCTTTCTTT. The chain carries TRBV6-6 and TRBJ1-1; 10 nucleotides agree with TRBD1. Germline lookup yields CDR1 MNHNY and CDR2 SVGAGI (reference sequence). V trimming: 5 bases; J trimming: 5 bases; junction bases outside the gene matches: 11. The length of the CDR3 is 16 residues.

This chain links TRBV9 with TRBJ2-7, with 7 bases identical to TRBD2. V shed 4 bases, J shed 5 bases, and the junction held 9 bases outside the gene matches. This CDR3 has 14 amino acids. Germline CDR1 and CDR2: SGDLS and YYNGEE. CDR3 amino acids: CASSLSGTYDEQYF. The CDR3 DNA reads as TGTGCCAGCAGCTTAAGCGGGACCTATGACGAGCAGTACTTC. Full variable domain (remainder filled in from reference TRBV9 and TRBJ2-7): DSGVTQTPKHLITATGQRVTLRCSPRSGDLSVYWYQQSLDQGLQFLIQYYNGEERAKGNILERFSAQQFPDLHSELNLSSLELGDSALYFCASSLSGTYDEQYFGPGTRLTVT.